This TCR beta chain comes out of a study of blood T cell repertoires in COVID-19. About the research overall: Cohort 3 donors counted as recovered after two negative PCRs, clearance, or resolved symptoms.

Deletions cut 0 bases from V and 7 bases from J, with 13 bases between. Germline lookup yields CDR1 MGHRA and CDR2 YSYEKL. The CDR3 has 15 residues. Methods used by the authors: The assay estimated nucleated cells by amplifying reference gene primers. Assay: immunoSEQ multiplex PCR; the TCRdb copy retains only in-frame clones and omits some. V, J and clone size are taken as reported in that table, and D and trimming were inferred from the DNA itself. The sample has approximately 360,000 clones; more than 75% are singletons. The clonotype comes from a man aged 40-49 years in a cohort exposed to, infected with or recovered from COVID-19 (not recorded which). J is TRBJ2-1 and V is TRBV4-1; possibly TRBD2 for D (6 bases). The sequencing sample was made of PBMCs or T cells enriched from blood (not recorded which). DNA for the CDR3: TGCGCCAGCAGCCAAGATAGCAGGAGGGTAAATGAGCAGTTCTTC. This codes for CASSQDSRRVNEQFF.